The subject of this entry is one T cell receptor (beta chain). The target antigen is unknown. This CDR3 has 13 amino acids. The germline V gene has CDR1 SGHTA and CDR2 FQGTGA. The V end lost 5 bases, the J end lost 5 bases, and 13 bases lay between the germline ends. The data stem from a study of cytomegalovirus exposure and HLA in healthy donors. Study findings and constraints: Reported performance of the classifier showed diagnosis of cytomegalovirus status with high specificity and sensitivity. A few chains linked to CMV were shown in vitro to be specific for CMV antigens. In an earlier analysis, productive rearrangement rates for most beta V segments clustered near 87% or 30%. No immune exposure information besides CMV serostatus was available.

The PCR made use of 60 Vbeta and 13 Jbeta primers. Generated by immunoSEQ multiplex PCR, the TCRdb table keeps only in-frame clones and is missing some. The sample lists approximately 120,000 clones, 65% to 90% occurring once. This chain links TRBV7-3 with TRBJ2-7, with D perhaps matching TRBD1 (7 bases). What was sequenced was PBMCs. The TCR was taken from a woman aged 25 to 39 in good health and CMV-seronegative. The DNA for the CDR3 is TGTGCCAGCAGCCCCCAGGGGGGTGACGAGCAGTACTTC. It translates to CASSPQGGDEQYF.